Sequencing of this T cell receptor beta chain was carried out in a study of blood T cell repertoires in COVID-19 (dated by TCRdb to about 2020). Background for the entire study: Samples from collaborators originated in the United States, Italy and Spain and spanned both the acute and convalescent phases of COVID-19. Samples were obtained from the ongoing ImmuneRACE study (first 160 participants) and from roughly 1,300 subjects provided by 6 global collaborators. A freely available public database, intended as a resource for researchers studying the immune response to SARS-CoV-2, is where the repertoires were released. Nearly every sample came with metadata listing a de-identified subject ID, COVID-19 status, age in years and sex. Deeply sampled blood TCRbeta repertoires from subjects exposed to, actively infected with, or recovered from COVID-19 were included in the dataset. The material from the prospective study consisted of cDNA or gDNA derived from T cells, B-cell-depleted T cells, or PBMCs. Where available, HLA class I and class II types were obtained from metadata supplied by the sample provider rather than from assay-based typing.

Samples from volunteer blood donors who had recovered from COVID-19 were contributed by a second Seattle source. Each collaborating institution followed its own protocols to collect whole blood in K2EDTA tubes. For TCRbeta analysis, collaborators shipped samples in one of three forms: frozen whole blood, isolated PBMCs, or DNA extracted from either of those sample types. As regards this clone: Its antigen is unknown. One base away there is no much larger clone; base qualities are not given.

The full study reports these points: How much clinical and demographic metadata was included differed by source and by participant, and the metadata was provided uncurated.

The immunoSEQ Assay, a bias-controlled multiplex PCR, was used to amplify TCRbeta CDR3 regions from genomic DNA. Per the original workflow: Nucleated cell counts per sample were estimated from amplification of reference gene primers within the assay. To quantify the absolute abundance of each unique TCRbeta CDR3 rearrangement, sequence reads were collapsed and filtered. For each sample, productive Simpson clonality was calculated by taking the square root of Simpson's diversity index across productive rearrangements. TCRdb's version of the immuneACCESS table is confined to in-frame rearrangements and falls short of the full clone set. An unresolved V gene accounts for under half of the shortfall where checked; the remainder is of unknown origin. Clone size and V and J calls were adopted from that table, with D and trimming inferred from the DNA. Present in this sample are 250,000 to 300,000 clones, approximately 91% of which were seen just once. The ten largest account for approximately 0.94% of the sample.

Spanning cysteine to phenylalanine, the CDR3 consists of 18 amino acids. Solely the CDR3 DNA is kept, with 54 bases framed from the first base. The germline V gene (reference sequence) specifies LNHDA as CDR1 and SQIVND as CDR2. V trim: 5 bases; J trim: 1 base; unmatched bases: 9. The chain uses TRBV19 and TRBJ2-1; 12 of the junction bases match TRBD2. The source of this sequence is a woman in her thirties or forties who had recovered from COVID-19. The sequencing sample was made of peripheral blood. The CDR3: CASSVQTSGSVSYNEQFF. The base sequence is TGTGCCAGTAGTGTTCAGACTAGCGGGAGTGTTTCCTACAATGAGCAGTTCTTC.